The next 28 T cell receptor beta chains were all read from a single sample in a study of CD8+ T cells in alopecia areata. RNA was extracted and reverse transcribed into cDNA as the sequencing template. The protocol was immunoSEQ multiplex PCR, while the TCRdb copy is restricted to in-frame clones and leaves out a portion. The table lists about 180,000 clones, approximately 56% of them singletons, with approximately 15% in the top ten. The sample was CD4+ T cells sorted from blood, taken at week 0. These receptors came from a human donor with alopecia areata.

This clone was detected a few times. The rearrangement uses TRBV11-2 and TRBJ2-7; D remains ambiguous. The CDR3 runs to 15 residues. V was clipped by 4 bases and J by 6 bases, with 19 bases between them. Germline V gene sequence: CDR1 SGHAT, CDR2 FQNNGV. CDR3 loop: CASSSEVFLGSEQYF. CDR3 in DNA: TGTGCCAGCAGCTCGGAAGTGTTCCTAGGCTCCGAGCAGTACTTC.

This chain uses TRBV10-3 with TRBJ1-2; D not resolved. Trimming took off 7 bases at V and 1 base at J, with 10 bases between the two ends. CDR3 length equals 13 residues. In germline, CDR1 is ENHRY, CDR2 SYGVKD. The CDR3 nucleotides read TGTGCCATCACCGGGGAGAGTAACTATGGCTACACCTTC. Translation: CAITGESNYGYTF.

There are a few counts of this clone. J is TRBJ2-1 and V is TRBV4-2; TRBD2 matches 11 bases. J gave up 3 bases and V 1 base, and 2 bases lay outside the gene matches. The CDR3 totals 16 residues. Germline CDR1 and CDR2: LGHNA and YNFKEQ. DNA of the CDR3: TGTGCCAGCAGCCAAGCACTAGCGGGGGTCTACAATGAGCAGTTCTTC. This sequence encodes CASSQALAGVYNEQFF.

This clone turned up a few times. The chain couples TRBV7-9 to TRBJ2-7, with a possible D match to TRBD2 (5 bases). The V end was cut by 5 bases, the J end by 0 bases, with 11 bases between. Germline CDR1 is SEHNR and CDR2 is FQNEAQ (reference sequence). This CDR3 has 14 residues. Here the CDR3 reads CASSQRRDSYEQYF. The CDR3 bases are TGTGCCAGCAGCCAGCGTCGGGACTCCTACGAGCAGTACTTC.

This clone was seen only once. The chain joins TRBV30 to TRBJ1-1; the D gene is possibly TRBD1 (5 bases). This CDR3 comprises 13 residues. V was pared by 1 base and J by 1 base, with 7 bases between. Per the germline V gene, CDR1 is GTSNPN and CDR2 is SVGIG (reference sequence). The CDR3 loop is CAWSAGPNTEAFF. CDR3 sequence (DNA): TGTGCCTGGAGTGCGGGGCCGAACACTGAAGCTTTCTTT.

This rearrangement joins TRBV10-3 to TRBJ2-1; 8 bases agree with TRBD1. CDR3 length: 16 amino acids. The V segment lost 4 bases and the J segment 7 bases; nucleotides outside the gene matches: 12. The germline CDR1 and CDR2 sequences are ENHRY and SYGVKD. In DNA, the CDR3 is TGTGCCATCAGTGGATTGGACAGGGTGGAGGGAAATGAGCAGTTCTTC. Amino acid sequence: CAISGLDRVEGNEQFF.

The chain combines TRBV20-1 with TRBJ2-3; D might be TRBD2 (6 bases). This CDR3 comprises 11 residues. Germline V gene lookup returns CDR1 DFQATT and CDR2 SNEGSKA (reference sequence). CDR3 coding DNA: TGCAGCGGGGGTAGCACAGATACGCAGTATTTT. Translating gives CSGGSTDTQYF.

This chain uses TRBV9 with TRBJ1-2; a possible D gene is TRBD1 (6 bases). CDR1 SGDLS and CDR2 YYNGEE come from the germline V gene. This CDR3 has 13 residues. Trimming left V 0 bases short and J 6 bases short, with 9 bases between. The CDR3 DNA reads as TGTGCCAGCAGCGTAGTCACAGGGAATGGCTACACCTTC. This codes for CASSVVTGNGYTF.

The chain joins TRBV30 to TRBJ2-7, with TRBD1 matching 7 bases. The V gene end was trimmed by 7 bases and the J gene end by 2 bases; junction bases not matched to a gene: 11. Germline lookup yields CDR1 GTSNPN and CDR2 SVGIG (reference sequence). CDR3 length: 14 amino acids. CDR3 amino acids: CASHTLTGTYEQYF. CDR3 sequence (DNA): TGTGCCTCCCACACCCTGACAGGGACCTACGAGCAGTACTTC.

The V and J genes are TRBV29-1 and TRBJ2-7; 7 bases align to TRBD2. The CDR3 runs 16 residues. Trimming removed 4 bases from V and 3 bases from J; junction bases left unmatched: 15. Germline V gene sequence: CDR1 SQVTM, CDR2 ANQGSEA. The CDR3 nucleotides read TGCAGCGTTGTGTTATTCTGGGGTACGGGGGGCTACGAGCAGTACTTC. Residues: CSVVLFWGTGGYEQYF.

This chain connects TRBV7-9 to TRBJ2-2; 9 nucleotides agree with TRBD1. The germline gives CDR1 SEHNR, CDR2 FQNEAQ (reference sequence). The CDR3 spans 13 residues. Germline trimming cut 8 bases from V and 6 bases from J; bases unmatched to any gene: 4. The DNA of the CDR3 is TGTGCCAGCCGGGACAGGGCCCCCGGGGAGCTGTTTTTT. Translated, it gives CASRDRAPGELFF.

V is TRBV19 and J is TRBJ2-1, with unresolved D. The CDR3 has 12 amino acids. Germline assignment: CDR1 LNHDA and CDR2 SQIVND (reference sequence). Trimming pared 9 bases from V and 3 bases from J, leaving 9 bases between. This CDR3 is CASGPVYNEQFF. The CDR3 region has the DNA TGTGCCAGCGGTCCGGTCTACAATGAGCAGTTCTTC.

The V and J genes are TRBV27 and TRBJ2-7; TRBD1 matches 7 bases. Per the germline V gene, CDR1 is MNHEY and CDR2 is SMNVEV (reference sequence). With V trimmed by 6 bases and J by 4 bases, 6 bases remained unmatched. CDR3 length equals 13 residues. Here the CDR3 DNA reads TGTGCCAGCAGGAAGCCAGGGGGATACGAGCAGTACTTC. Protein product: CASRKPGGYEQYF.

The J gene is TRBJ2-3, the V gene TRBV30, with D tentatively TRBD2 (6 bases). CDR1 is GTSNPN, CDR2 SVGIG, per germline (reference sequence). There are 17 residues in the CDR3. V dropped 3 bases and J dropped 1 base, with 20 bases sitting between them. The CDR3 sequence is CAWSAGLSTSRTDTQYF. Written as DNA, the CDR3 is TGTGCCTGGAGCGCGGGACTTTCCACCTCCCGCACAGATACGCAGTATTTT.

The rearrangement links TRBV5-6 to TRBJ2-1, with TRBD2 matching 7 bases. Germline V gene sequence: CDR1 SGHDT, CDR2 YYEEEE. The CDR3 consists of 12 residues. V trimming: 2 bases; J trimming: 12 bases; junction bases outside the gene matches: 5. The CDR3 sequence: CASSFVPGGQFF. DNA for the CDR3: TGTGCCAGCAGCTTCGTTCCGGGGGGGCAGTTCTTC.

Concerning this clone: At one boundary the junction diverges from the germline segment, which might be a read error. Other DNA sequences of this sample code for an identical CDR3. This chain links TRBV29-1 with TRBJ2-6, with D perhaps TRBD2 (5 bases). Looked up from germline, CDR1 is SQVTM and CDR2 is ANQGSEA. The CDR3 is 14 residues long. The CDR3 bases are TGCAGCGTCGAAGGAGGTTCTGGGGCCAACGTCCTGACTTTC. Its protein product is CSVEGGSGANVLTF. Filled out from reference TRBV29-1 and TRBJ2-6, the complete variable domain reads SAVISQKPSRDICQRGTSLTIQCQVDSQVTMMFWYRQQPGQSLTLIATANQGSEATYESGFVIDKFPISRPNLTFSTLTVSNMSPEDSSIYLCSVEGGSGANVLTFGAGSRLTVL.

The CDR3: CAISQRTSGGNEQFF. As DNA, the CDR3 is TGTGCCATCAGTCAGAGGACTAGCGGGGGGAATGAGCAGTTCTTC. This chain links TRBV10-3 with TRBJ2-1; 14 bases line up with TRBD2. CDR3 length equals 15 residues. V dropped 5 bases and J dropped 7; count of bases not matched to a gene: 4. CDR1 and CDR2 from the germline V gene are ENHRY and SYGVKD.

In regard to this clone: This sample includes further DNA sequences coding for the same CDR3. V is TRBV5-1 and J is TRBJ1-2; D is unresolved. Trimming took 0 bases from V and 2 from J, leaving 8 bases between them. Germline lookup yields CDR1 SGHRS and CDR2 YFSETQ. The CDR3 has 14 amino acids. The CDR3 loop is CASSLGQANYGYTF. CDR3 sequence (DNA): TGCGCCAGCAGCTTGGGCCAGGCCAACTATGGCTACACCTTC.

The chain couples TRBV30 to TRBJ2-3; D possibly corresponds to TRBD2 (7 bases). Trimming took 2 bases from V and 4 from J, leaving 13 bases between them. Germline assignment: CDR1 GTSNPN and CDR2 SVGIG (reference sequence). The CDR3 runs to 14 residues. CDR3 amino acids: CAWSSGGPPDTQYF. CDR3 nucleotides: TGTGCCTGGAGTTCGGGGGGCCCTCCAGATACGCAGTATTTT.

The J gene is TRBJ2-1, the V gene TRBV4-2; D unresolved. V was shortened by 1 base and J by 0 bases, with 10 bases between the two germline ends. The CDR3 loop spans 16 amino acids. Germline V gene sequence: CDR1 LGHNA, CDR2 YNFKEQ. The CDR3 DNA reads TGTGCCAGCAGCCAAGTGGAGACCGACTCCTACAATGAGCAGTTCTTC. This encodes CASSQVETDSYNEQFF.

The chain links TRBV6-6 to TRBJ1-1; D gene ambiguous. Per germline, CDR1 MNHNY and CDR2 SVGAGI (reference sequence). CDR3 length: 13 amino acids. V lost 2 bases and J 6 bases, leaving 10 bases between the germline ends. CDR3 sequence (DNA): TGTGCCAGCAGTTACCGAGGAAAACCTGAAGCTTTCTTT. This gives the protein CASSYRGKPEAFF.

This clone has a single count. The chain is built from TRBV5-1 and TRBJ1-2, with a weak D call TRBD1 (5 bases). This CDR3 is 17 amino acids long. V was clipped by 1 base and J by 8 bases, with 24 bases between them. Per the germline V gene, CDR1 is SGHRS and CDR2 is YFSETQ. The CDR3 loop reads CASSLTSLEGTLDGYTF. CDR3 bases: TGCGCCAGCAGCTTGACATCCTTGGAGGGGACGTTAGACGGCTACACCTTC. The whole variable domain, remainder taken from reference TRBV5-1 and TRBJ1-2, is KAGVTQTPRYLIKTRGQQVTLSCSPISGHRSVSWYQQTPGQGLQFLFEYFSETQRNKGNFPGRFSGRQFSNSRSEMNVSTLELGDSALYLCASSLTSLEGTLDGYTFGSGTRLTVV.

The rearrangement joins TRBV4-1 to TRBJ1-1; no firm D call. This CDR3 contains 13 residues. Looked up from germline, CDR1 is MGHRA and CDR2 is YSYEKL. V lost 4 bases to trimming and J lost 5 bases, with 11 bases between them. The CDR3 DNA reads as TGCGCCAGCAGCCGAGTACGGGGAACTGAAGCTTTCTTT. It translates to CASSRVRGTEAFF.

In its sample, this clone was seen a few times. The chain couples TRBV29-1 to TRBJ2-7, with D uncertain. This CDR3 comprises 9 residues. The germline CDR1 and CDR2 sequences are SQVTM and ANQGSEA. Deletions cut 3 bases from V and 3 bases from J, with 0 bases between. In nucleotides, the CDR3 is TGCAGCGTTGACTACGAGCAGTACTTC. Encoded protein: CSVDYEQYF.

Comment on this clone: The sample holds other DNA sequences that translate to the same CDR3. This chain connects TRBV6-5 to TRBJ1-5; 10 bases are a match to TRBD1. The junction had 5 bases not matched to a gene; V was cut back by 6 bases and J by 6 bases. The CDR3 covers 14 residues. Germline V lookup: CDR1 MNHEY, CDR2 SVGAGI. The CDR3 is CASSPDRGRQPQHF. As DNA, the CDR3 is TGTGCCAGCAGCCCTGACAGGGGGCGTCAGCCCCAGCATTTT.

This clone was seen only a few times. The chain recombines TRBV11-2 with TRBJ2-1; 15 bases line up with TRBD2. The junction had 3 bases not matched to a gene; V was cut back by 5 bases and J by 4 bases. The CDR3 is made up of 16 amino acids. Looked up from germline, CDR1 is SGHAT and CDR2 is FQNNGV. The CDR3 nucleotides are TGTGCCAGCAGCCCGGGGACTAGCGGGAGGTACAATGAGCAGTTCTTC. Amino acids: CASSPGTSGRYNEQFF.

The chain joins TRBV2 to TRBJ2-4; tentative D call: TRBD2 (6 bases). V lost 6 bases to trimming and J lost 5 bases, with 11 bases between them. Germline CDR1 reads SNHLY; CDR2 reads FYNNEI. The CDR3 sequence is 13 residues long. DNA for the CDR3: TGTGCCAGCAGGGAGGGACGGCAAAACATTCAGTACTTC. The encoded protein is CASREGRQNIQYF.

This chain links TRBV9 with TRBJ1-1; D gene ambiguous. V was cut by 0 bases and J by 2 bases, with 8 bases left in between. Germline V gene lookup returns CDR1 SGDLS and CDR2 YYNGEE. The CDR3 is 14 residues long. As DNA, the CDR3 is TGTGCCAGCAGCGTAGGTCGGGGAAACACTGAAGCTTTCTTT. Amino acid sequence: CASSVGRGNTEAFF. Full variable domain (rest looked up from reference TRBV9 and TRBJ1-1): DSGVTQTPKHLITATGQRVTLRCSPRSGDLSVYWYQQSLDQGLQFLIQYYNGEERAKGNILERFSAQQFPDLHSELNLSSLELGDSALYFCASSVGRGNTEAFFGQGTRLTVV.